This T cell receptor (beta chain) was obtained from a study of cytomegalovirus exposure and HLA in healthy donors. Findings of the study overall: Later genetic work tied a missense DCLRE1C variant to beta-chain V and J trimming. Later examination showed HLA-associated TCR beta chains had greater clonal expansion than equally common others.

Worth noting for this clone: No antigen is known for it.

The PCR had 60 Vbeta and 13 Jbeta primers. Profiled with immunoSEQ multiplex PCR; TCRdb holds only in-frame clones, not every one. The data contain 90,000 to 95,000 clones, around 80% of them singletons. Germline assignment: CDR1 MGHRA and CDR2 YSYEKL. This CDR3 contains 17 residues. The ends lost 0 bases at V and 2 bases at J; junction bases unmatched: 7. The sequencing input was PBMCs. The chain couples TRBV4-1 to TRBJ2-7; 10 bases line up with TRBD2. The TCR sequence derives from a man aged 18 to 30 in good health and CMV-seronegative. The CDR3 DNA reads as TGCGCCAGCAGCCAAGATTCCGGACTAGCGGCCCCCTACGAGCAGTACTTC. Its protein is CASSQDSGLAAPYEQYF.